One sample yielded the 25 T cell receptor beta chains listed below, sequenced in a study of cytomegalovirus exposure and HLA in healthy donors. PCR primers comprised 60 Vbeta and 13 Jbeta primers. Profiling relied on immunoSEQ multiplex PCR, and the TCRdb table lists in-frame clones only, not all of them. The profile shows around 140,000 clones, about 83% of them singletons. Sample: PBMCs. These receptors came from a woman aged 25-40 years in good health and CMV-seronegative.

V usage is TRBV10-3 and J usage is TRBJ2-1; D possibly corresponds to TRBD2 (5 bases). V gave up 4 bases and J gave up 10 bases, with 11 bases separating them. This CDR3 spans 12 amino acids. CDR1 ENHRY and CDR2 SYGVKD come from the germline V gene. CDR3 in DNA: TGTGCCATCAGTGGGACTGAACGAGAGCAGTTCTTC. Translation: CAISGTEREQFF.

V is TRBV6-1 and J is TRBJ1-5; D not certain. CDR3 length: 13 amino acids. The germline gives CDR1 MNHNS, CDR2 SASEGT. V was cut by 7 bases and J by 7 bases, with 14 bases left in between. The CDR3 DNA is TGTGCCAGCAAAGCGCCCAATCGGCAGCCCCAGCATTTT. Its protein is CASKAPNRQPQHF.

This clone was counted a few times. The chain combines TRBV4-3 with TRBJ1-1; D gene ambiguous. Germline V gives CDR1 LGHNA, CDR2 YSLEER. The ends were cut back, 0 bases at V and 4 bases at J, with 9 bases in the middle. The CDR3 loop spans 14 amino acids. The CDR3 nucleotides are TGCGCCAGCAGCCAAGATAGAGGGTTCACTGAAGCTTTCTTT. Its translation is CASSQDRGFTEAFF.

J is TRBJ2-2 and V is TRBV19, with D possibly TRBD1 on 6 matching bases. CDR1 is LNHDA, CDR2 SQIVND, per germline (reference sequence). V was pared by 0 bases and J by 2 bases, with 7 bases between. The CDR3 has 15 residues. CDR3 residues: CASSIEGANTGELFF. In DNA, the CDR3 is TGTGCCAGTAGTATAGAGGGGGCCAACACCGGGGAGCTGTTTTTT.

The chain joins TRBV7-3 to TRBJ2-2; D unresolved. The ends were cut back, 4 bases at V and 4 bases at J, with 4 bases in the middle. This CDR3 contains 12 residues. The germline CDR1 and CDR2 sequences are SGHTA and FQGTGA. The CDR3 is CASSSRTGELFF. CDR3 DNA sequence: TGTGCCAGCAGCTCGCGCACCGGGGAGCTGTTTTTT.

This rearrangement joins TRBV28 to TRBJ2-7, with 13 bases aligning to TRBD2. The V gene's germline CDR1 is MDHEN and CDR2 SYDVKM. CDR3 length: 14 residues. V lost 5 bases and J lost 9; bases outside the gene matches: 7. Here the CDR3 DNA reads TGTGCCAGCAGTGGACTAGCGGGAGCCACGGGGCAGTACTTC. This sequence encodes CASSGLAGATGQYF.

The chain joins TRBV28 to TRBJ1-2, with D tentatively TRBD1 (6 bases). The V end was cut by 2 bases, the J end by 10 bases, with 17 bases between. CDR1 is MDHEN and CDR2 is SYDVKM in the germline V gene. This CDR3 comprises 14 residues. The CDR3 coding sequence is TGTGCCAGCAGTTTAGGATCCAGGGGAACCCACTACACCTTC. This codes for CASSLGSRGTHYTF.

The chain employs TRBV5-1 and TRBJ1-1; 9 bases are shared with TRBD1. V trimming: 0 bases; J trimming: 4 bases; junction bases outside the gene matches: 7. Germline V gene sequence: CDR1 SGHRS, CDR2 YFSETQ. The CDR3 is 16 amino acids. The CDR3: CASSLAQGAWGTEAFF. In DNA, the CDR3 is TGCGCCAGCAGCTTGGCACAGGGGGCTTGGGGCACTGAAGCTTTCTTT. Variable domain in full (rest from reference TRBV5-1 and TRBJ1-1): KAGVTQTPRYLIKTRGQQVTLSCSPISGHRSVSWYQQTPGQGLQFLFEYFSETQRNKGNFPGRFSGRQFSNSRSEMNVSTLELGDSALYLCASSLAQGAWGTEAFFGQGTRLTVV.

This chain links TRBV11-2 with TRBJ2-1; 8 bases are a match to TRBD2. The CDR3 extends over 16 amino acids. Losses at the gene ends were 1 base for V and 2 bases for J; bases not matched to a gene: 4. Germline V gives CDR1 SGHAT, CDR2 FQNNGV. The CDR3 DNA is TGTGCCAGCAGCTTAGTAAGCGGGGGCCCCTACAATGAGCAGTTCTTC. Amino acid sequence: CASSLVSGGPYNEQFF.

The chain couples TRBV28 to TRBJ1-1; 7 bases map to TRBD1. CDR1 MDHEN and CDR2 SYDVKM come from the germline V gene. CDR3 length: 15 amino acids. Unmatched junction bases numbered 3, after V lost 1 base and J lost 1 base. CDR3: CASSLYRGPNTEAFF. DNA of the CDR3: TGTGCCAGCAGTTTATACAGGGGCCCGAACACTGAAGCTTTCTTT.

This clone was observed a few times. The chain couples TRBV10-2 to TRBJ2-1, with D possibly being TRBD2 (5 bases). The V gene lost 1 base and the J gene lost 7 bases, with 8 bases spanning the gap. The CDR3 runs to 13 residues. Germline loops: CDR1 WSHSY, CDR2 SAAADI. Here the CDR3 reads CASSELPGNEQFF. The CDR3 DNA follows: TGCGCCAGCAGTGAGTTGCCGGGAAATGAGCAGTTCTTC.

The chain is built from TRBV6-5 and TRBJ1-5; TRBD1 matches 7 bases. V was pared by 5 bases and J by 3 bases, with 1 base of the junction left unmatched. Germline loops: CDR1 MNHEY, CDR2 SVGAGI. The CDR3 runs to 13 residues. CDR3 sequence reads: CASSEGANQPQHF. The CDR3 DNA follows: TGTGCCAGCAGTGAGGGGGCCAATCAGCCCCAGCATTTT.

The chain combines TRBV7-9 with TRBJ2-7; D possibly corresponds to TRBD1 (6 bases). This CDR3 has 14 residues. The germline V gene encodes CDR1 SEHNR and CDR2 FQNEAQ (reference sequence). Trimming shortened V by 0 bases and J by 3 bases, and 9 bases separated the two germline ends. The CDR3 sequence: CASSLAHRDYEQYF. The DNA for the CDR3 is TGTGCCAGCAGCTTAGCGCACAGGGACTACGAGCAGTACTTC.

The CDR3 coding sequence is TGTGCCAGCAGCTTGCAATCGGGAGTCACCTACGAGCAGTACTTC. Translation gives CASSLQSGVTYEQYF. J is TRBJ2-7 and V is TRBV5-5; TRBD2 is a possible D gene (6 bases). Germline values: CDR1 SGHKS, CDR2 YYEKEE (reference sequence). The CDR3 is made up of 15 amino acids. Trimming shortened V by 1 base and J by 2 bases, and 13 bases separated the two germline ends.

CDR3 bases: TGTGCCAGCAGTGGGTCCGGGACAGGGGGTAACTATGGCTACACCTTC. Translating gives CASSGSGTGGNYGYTF. The chain carries TRBV25-1 and TRBJ1-2; 11 nucleotides align to TRBD1. Germline V lookup: CDR1 MGHDK, CDR2 SYGVNS. This CDR3 is 16 amino acids long. The V and J ends lost 4 bases and 1 base, in that order; junction bases with no gene match: 5.

V gene TRBV2 combines with J gene TRBJ1-6, with 12 positions matching TRBD1. Germline lookup yields CDR1 SNHLY and CDR2 FYNNEI. With 4 bases clipped from V and 10 bases from J, the junction kept 5 bases outside the gene matches. The CDR3 loop spans 15 amino acids. The CDR3 sequence: CASSGTGTGGSPLHF. In DNA, the CDR3 is TGTGCCAGCAGTGGGACCGGGACAGGGGGCTCACCCCTCCACTTT.

This clone has just one count. V usage is TRBV4-3 and J usage is TRBJ2-7; D unresolved. The CDR3 is 14 amino acids. CDR1 is LGHNA and CDR2 is YSLEER in the germline V gene. V was shortened by 1 base and J by 0 bases, with 7 bases between the two germline ends. The CDR3 coding sequence is TGCGCCAGCAGCCAAGTGGCCAGCTCCTACGAGCAGTACTTC. Translation: CASSQVASSYEQYF.

J is TRBJ1-5 and V is TRBV2, with 8 bases fitting TRBD1. V lost 5 bases to trimming and J lost 3 bases; unmatched junction nucleotides: 3. Germline V CDR1 and CDR2: SNHLY, FYNNEI. This CDR3 contains 14 residues. For the CDR3, the DNA is TGTGCCAGCAGTCGGACAGGGTTCAATCAGCCCCAGCATTTT. Its translation: CASSRTGFNQPQHF.

V is TRBV19 and J is TRBJ2-3; the match to TRBD2 covers 16 bases. The junction had 6 bases not matched to a gene; V was cut back by 7 bases and J by 8 bases. The germline gives CDR1 LNHDA, CDR2 SQIVND (reference sequence). CDR3 length equals 15 residues. The CDR3 here is CASNSGTSGRGTQYF. The CDR3 DNA reads TGTGCCAGTAATTCCGGGACTAGCGGGAGGGGTACGCAGTATTTT.

Concerning this clone itself: A junction boundary mismatches the germline segment, possibly from a read error. The rearrangement links TRBV29-1 to TRBJ1-2; D unclear. The CDR3 is 12 amino acids. The germline V gene encodes CDR1 SQVTM and CDR2 ANQGSEA. The CDR3 here is CSVEEQDYGYPF. CDR3 in DNA: TGCAGCGTTGAAGAGCAAGACTATGGCTACCCCTTC.

The chain recombines TRBV29-1 with TRBJ2-1; D might be TRBD2 (7 bases). Deletions cut 3 bases from V and 0 bases from J, with 15 bases between. The CDR3 is 16 residues long. Per germline, CDR1 SQVTM and CDR2 ANQGSEA. In DNA, the CDR3 is TGCAGCGTTGATAGGGGGGGACTCGCCTCCTACAATGAGCAGTTCTTC. It yields the protein CSVDRGGLASYNEQFF.

The chain couples TRBV30 to TRBJ1-6; D possibly corresponds to TRBD1 (6 bases). Germline values: CDR1 GTSNPN, CDR2 SVGIG (reference sequence). The V and J ends lost 3 bases and 5 bases respectively, with 17 bases between them. This CDR3 contains 16 residues. The CDR3 loop is CAWSSGGQPNNSPLHF. CDR3 nucleotides: TGTGCCTGGAGCTCGGGAGGACAGCCTAATAATTCACCCCTCCACTTT.

J is TRBJ1-1 and V is TRBV11-2, with TRBD1 matching over 7 bases. From germline, CDR1 is SGHAT and CDR2 FQNNGV. This CDR3 has 15 residues. V lost 4 bases to trimming and J lost 5 bases; unmatched junction nucleotides: 10. The CDR3 region is CASSSYRGLGTEAFF. In DNA, the CDR3 is TGTGCCAGCAGCTCATACAGGGGATTGGGGACTGAAGCTTTCTTT.

V gene TRBV7-2 combines with J gene TRBJ2-2; 8 nucleotides line up with TRBD2. The CDR3 covers 15 residues. Germline V CDR1 and CDR2: SGHTA, FQGNSA. V was clipped by 5 bases and J by 6 bases; unmatched bases: 8. The DNA for the CDR3 is TGTGCCAGCAGCGCCCCGGGGGGGGAGGCCGGGGAGCTGTTTTTT. It codes for CASSAPGGEAGELFF.

This chain joins TRBV19 and TRBJ2-1; a weak D match, TRBD1 (5 bases). The length of the CDR3 is 12 residues. Looked up from germline, CDR1 is LNHDA and CDR2 is SQIVND (reference sequence). V was trimmed by 5 bases and J by 6 bases, leaving 8 bases between them. The CDR3 spells CASSAGSNEQFF. CDR3 coding DNA: TGTGCCAGTAGTGCAGGGTCCAATGAGCAGTTCTTC.